Following are 10 T cell receptor beta chains from one sample sequenced in a study of shared T cell receptors in the human thymus. Sequenced by immunoSEQ multiplex PCR; TCRdb stores in-frame clones only, minus some. This repertoire shows 600,000 to 900,000 clones, 80% to 90% found once; its top ten account for roughly 0.01%. The data also belong to a second study, concerning human thymus T cells.

The sequenced sample consisted of thymocytes. These receptors were taken from a girl under three years old with a congenital heart defect.

This chain connects TRBV30 to TRBJ1-1; D possibly corresponds to TRBD1 (5 bases). The CDR3 runs to 13 residues. Per germline, CDR1 GTSNPN and CDR2 SVGIG (reference sequence). Trimming took 0 bases from V and 3 from J, leaving 8 bases between them. The CDR3 DNA reads as TGTGCCTGGAGTGTGGAAGGGGACACTGAAGCTTTCTTT. It yields the protein CAWSVEGDTEAFF.

The genes are TRBV7-9 and TRBJ1-2, with D perhaps TRBD1 (5 bases). The V gene's germline CDR1 is SEHNR and CDR2 FQNEAQ (reference sequence). This CDR3 spans 13 amino acids. Trimming cost V 3 bases and J 6 bases, with 11 bases left between them. The CDR3 coding sequence is TGTGCCAGCAGCTTTCACGGGGGGGATGGCTACACCTTC. Amino acid sequence: CASSFHGGDGYTF.

The V gene is TRBV7-2, the J gene TRBJ1-1; a possible D gene is TRBD1 (5 bases). Germline CDR1 and CDR2: SGHTA and FQGNSA. The V and J ends lost 1 base and 7 bases respectively, with 7 bases between them. This CDR3 has 12 residues. CDR3 protein: CASSLGQHEAFF. Here the CDR3 DNA reads TGTGCCAGCAGCTTAGGACAGCATGAAGCTTTCTTT.

The rearrangement joins TRBV28 to TRBJ1-6, with 9 bases that match TRBD1. The CDR3 has 15 amino acids. Germline V gene sequence: CDR1 MDHEN, CDR2 SYDVKM. V lost 5 bases, J lost 7 bases, and 6 bases stayed unmatched. The DNA for the CDR3 is TGTGCCAGCAGTGAAGACAGGGGGGGGAATTCACCCCTCCACTTT. The encoded protein is CASSEDRGGNSPLHF.

The CDR3 reads CASSPTDRGANTEAFF. Written as DNA, the CDR3 is TGTGCCAGCAGCCCAACTGATAGGGGCGCGAACACTGAAGCTTTCTTT. The V gene is TRBV5-8, the J gene TRBJ1-1; D might be TRBD1 (5 bases). V was trimmed by 4 bases and J by 1 base, leaving 17 bases between them. The CDR3 is 16 amino acids. The germline CDR1 and CDR2 sequences are SGHTS and YDEGEE.

This rearrangement joins TRBV19 to TRBJ1-4; TRBD1 matches at 8 bases. The CDR3 consists of 15 residues. The germline V gene has CDR1 LNHDA and CDR2 SQIVND (reference sequence). The J segment lost 8 bases and the V segment lost 6 bases, leaving 11 bases of the junction unmatched. The CDR3 protein is CASRGNQGAREKLFF. The CDR3, as DNA: TGTGCCAGTAGAGGGAACCAGGGGGCTAGAGAAAAACTGTTTTTT.

This clone showed up just a few times. At one end, the junction sequence differs from germline, possibly due to a read error. The chain links TRBV6-6 to TRBJ2-7; no clear D gene. Germline CDR1 MNHNY, CDR2 SVGAGI (reference sequence). The CDR3 runs to 13 residues. CDR3 amino acids: CASSYSSSDEQYF. Written as DNA, the CDR3 is TGTGCCAGCAGTTACTCGAGCTCCGACGAGCAGTACTTC.

The chain uses TRBV9 and TRBJ1-2; D might be TRBD1 (6 bases). This CDR3 contains 16 residues. The germline V gene has CDR1 SGDLS and CDR2 YYNGEE. V lost 3 bases, J lost 8 bases, and 23 bases lay in between. CDR3 residues: CASSARQVESQRGYTF. The CDR3 nucleotides are TGTGCCAGCAGCGCCCGACAGGTCGAATCACAACGAGGCTACACCTTC.

The V call is TRBV14, the J call TRBJ2-7; 8 bases line up with TRBD1. J gave up 5 bases and V 0 bases, and 3 bases lay outside the gene matches. CDR3 length equals 14 residues. Germline values: CDR1 SGHDN, CDR2 FVKESK. In nucleotides, the CDR3 is TGTGCCAGCAGCCAAGAGGACAGGGTGGACGAGCAGTACTTC. This codes for CASSQEDRVDEQYF.

The rearrangement links TRBV7-9 to TRBJ2-7; 9 bases align to TRBD1. Trimming took 5 bases from V and 3 from J; bases not matched to a gene: 8. The CDR3 contains 15 residues. Germline V gene lookup returns CDR1 SEHNR and CDR2 FQNEAQ (reference sequence). The CDR3 DNA reads TGTGCCAGCAGCGCCAACCGGGACAGGGACTACGAGCAGTACTTC. Translating gives CASSANRDRDYEQYF.